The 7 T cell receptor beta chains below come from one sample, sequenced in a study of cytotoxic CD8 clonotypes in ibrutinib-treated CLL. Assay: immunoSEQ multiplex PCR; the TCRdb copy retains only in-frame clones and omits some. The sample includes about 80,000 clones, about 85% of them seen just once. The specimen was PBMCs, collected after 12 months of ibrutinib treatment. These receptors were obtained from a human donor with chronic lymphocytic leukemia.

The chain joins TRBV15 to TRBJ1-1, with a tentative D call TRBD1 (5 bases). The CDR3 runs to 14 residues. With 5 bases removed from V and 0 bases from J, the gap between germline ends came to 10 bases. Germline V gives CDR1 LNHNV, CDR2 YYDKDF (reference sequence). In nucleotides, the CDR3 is TGTGCCACCAGCGCACAGGTACTGAACACTGAAGCTTTCTTT. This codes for CATSAQVLNTEAFF.

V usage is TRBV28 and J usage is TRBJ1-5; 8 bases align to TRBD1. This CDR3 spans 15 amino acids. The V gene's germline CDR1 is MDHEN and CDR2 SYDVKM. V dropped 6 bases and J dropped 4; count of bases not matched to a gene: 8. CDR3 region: CASSPGGRGNQPQHF. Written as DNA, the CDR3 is TGTGCCAGCAGCCCAGGGGGCAGGGGGAATCAGCCCCAGCATTTT.

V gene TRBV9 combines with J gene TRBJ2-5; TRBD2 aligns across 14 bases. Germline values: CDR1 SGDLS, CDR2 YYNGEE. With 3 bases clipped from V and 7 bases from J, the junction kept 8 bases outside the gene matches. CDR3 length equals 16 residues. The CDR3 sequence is CASSDTGTSGGGTQYF. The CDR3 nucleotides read TGTGCCAGCAGCGATACCGGGACTAGCGGGGGTGGGACCCAGTACTTC.

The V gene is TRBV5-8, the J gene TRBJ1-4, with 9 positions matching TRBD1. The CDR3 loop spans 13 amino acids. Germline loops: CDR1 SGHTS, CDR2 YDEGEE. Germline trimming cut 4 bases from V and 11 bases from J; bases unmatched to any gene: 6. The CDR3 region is CASSAWDREKLFF. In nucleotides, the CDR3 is TGTGCCAGCAGCGCCTGGGACAGGGAGAAACTGTTTTTT.

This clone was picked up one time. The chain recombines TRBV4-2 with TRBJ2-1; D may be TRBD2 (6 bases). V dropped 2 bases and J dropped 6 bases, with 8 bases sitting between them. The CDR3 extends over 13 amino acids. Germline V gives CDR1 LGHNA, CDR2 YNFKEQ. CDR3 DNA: TGTGCCAGCAGCCAACCGGGACTCAATGAGCAGTTCTTC. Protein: CASSQPGLNEQFF.

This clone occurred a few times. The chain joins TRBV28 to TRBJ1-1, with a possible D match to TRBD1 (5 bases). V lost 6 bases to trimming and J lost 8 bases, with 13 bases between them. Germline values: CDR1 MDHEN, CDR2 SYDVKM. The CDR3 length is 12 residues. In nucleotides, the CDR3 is TGTGCCAGCAGCTCGGATGGGGGGGAAGCTTTCTTT. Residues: CASSSDGGEAFF.

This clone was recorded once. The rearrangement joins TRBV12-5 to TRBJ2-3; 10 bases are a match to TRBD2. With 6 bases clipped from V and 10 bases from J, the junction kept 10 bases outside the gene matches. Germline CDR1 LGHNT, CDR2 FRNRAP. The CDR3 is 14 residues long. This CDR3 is CASGPSGGGMSQYF. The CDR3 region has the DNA TGTGCTAGTGGCCCCAGCGGGGGGGGAATGTCGCAGTATTTT. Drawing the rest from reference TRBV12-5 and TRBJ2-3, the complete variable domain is DARVTQTPRHKVTEMGQEVTMRCQPILGHNTVFWYRQTMMQGLELLAYFRNRAPLDDSGMPKDRFSAEMPDATLATLKIQPSEPRDSAVYFCASGPSGGGMSQYFGPGTRLTVL.